This T cell receptor beta chain originates from a study of PD-L1 blockade in urothelial cancer. On the study more broadly: Male patients with bladder-origin urothelial cancer numbered about nine tenths of the roughly 30. After treatment start, blood was analyzed at 3 weeks (second dose) and at 6 weeks.

Time point given: pretreatment peripheral blood. Germline CDR1 SGHVS, CDR2 FQNEAQ. V was cut by 1 base and J by 3 bases, with 19 bases left in between. This CDR3 is 17 amino acids long. Here immunoSEQ multiplex PCR was the method, and the copy in TCRdb shows in-frame clones only, minus some. Of 65,000 to 80,000 clones in the sample, around 90% are singletons; the top ten hold 4.5%. The chain joins TRBV7-8 to TRBJ2-7; TRBD1 is a possible D gene (6 bases). This material consisted of PBMCs, taken around atezolizumab (anti-PD-L1) treatment. The sequence was collected from a man between 65 and 85 years old with urothelial cancer. CDR3 in amino acids: CASSLGRVRQVDYEQYF. CDR3 coding DNA: TGTGCCAGCAGCTTAGGCCGGGTTAGACAGGTTGACTACGAGCAGTACTTC.